This TCR beta chain was profiled in a study of TIL therapy for anti-PD-1-resistant metastatic lung cancer. On the study more broadly: Tumors carried a median about 1.6 non-synonymous mutations per megabase.

CDR1 is PRHDT, CDR2 FYEKMQ, per germline (reference sequence). V gave up 4 bases and J gave up 2 bases, with 12 bases separating them. The CDR3 contains 14 residues. Sequencing used immunoSEQ v3. Repertoires were generated with immunoSEQ multiplex PCR, while TCRdb's copy carries only in-frame clones and drops some. This repertoire shows approximately 95,000 clones, under 70% found once; its top ten account for about 10%. Stated time point: pre-treatment sample, taken before nivolumab and TIL therapy. Tumor tissue came from excised metastases, mostly pleural nodules or supraclavicular lymph nodes. Patients then received nivolumab; progressors got lymphodepletion, TIL and IL-2.

The source of this sequence is a person aged 25 to 85 with non-small cell lung cancer. Sample: tumor tissue, taken at baseline. The chain carries TRBV13 and TRBJ2-7; no clear D gene. Written as DNA, the CDR3 is TGTGCCAGCAGCTCGGGCAGGCTGACCTACGAGCAGTACTTC. Amino acids: CASSSGRLTYEQYF.